Below, one T cell receptor (beta chain) is given with its context. The antigen is not known. The authors generated TCR beta cDNA through 5'RACE template switching with UMIs. TCRdb derives one entry per CDR3 protein from the 5' RACE reads, leaving out DNA. Recorded for this sample: fewer than 300,000 distinct CDR3 sequences. The CDR3 loop spans 12 amino acids. This record belongs to a study of T cells expressing NK-cell markers. The study's findings and limits: These clonotypes, the leaders elsewhere, also led the CD3+CD56-NKG2C+ fraction in a few donors.

The sequencing input was blood T cells: a sorted CD56 or NKG2C T cell subset, CD4+ or CD8+ T cells, or bulk PBMC T cells (not recorded which). The chain links TRBV12-3 or TRBV12-4 to TRBJ2-2. The TCR sequence derives from a woman between 18 and 75 years old in good health. The CDR3 reads CASRKKGGELFF.